This entry features one T cell receptor (beta chain) sequence. The data stem from a study of cytotoxic CD8 clonotypes in ibrutinib-treated CLL. For the study at large: Investigators collected response samples after a median approximately twelve months of treatment, range 6 to 36.

This CDR3 has 9 amino acids. The V gene lost 10 bases and the J gene lost 6 bases, with 4 bases spanning the gap. Germline-derived CDR1 and CDR2 are SEHNR and FQNEAQ (reference sequence). Assay used: immunoSEQ multiplex PCR; TCRdb lists only in-frame clones, some missing. The repertoire holds some 200,000 clones, roughly 65% seen once, with around 5.9% in the top ten. This clonotype was obtained from a human donor with chronic lymphocytic leukemia. The sample in question was PBMCs, obtained after 12 months of ibrutinib treatment. This sequence joins TRBV7-9 and TRBJ2-1; no clear D gene. The CDR3 loop is CATGNEQFF. CDR3 DNA sequence: TGTGCCACCGGCAATGAGCAGTTCTTC. Based on the CDR3 plus reference TRBV7-9 and TRBJ2-1, the full variable domain is DTGVSQNPRHKITKRGQNVTFRCDPISEHNRLYWYRQTLGQGPEFLTYFQNEAQLEKSRLLSDRFSAERPKGSFSTLEIQRTEQGDSAMYLCATGNEQFFGPGTRLTVL.